Following are 2 T cell receptor beta chains from one sample sequenced in a study of post-analysis software for immune sequencing data. What these receptors recognize is not known. TCR beta cDNA libraries included unique molecular identifiers. TCRdb re-called the PCR reads with MiXCR, one entry per CDR3 protein. The data contain 350,000 to 450,000 distinct CDR3 sequences, approximately 37% of them singletons. Regarding the study as a whole: TRBV5-6, TRBV5-1 and TRBV20-1 belonged to a set of five TRBV segments that were more frequent in patients than controls.

Sequenced input: blood. Every receptor here comes from a girl aged 2 to 9 with multiple sclerosis.

Note on this clonotype: A junction boundary mismatches the germline segment, possibly from a read error. V is TRBV6-8 and J is TRBJ2-5, with D possibly TRBD1 on 6 matching bases. Matching the DNA end better, TRBJ2-7 makes the J call doubtful. CDR3 length: 12 amino acids. CDR1 MNHGY and CDR2 SAAAGT come from the germline V gene. The CDR3 DNA reads TGTACCAGCAGAAGGGGGTTGCACGAGCAGTACTTC. Translated: CTSRRGLHEQYF.

This clonotype was seen only a few times. The chain links TRBV7-9 to TRBJ2-5; D unresolved. This CDR3 is 12 amino acids long. The ends were cut back, 5 bases at V and 5 bases at J, with 9 bases in the middle. Per the germline V gene, CDR1 is SEHNR and CDR2 is FQNEAQ (reference sequence). The CDR3 region has the DNA TGTGCCAGCAGCGCCGCGGCGGAGACCCAGTACTTC. Translated: CASSAAAETQYF.